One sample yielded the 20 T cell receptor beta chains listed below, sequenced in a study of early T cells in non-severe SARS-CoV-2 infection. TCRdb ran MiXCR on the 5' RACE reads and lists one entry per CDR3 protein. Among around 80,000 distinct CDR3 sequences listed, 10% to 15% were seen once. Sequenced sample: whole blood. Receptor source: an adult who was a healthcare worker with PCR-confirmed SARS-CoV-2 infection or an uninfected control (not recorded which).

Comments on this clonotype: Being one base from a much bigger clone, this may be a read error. The DNA for the CDR3 is TGTGCCTGCAGTCTGACACCCCAAGAGACCCAGTACTTC. Its translation is CACSLTPQETQYF. The chain links TRBV12-3 or TRBV12-4 to TRBJ2-5; D not resolved. The CDR3 runs to 13 residues.

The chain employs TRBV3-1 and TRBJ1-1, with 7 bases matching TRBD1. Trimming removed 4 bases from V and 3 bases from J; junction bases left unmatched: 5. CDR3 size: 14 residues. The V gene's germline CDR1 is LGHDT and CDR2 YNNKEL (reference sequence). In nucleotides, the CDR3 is TGTGCCAGCAGCCCCTTAACAGGGGACACTGAAGCTTTCTTT. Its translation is CASSPLTGDTEAFF.

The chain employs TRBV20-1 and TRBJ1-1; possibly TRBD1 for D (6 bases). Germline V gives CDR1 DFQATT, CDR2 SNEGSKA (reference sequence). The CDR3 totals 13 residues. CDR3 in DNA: TGCACTCCAAGAGGGGGGGTGGACACTGAAGCTTTCTTT. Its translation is CTPRGGVDTEAFF.

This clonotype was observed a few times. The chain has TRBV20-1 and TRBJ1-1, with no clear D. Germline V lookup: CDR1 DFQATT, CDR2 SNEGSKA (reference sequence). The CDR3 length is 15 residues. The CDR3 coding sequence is TGCATGGCGTCCCAATCGGGAGTAGTGAACACTGAAGCTTTCTTT. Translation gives CMASQSGVVNTEAFF.

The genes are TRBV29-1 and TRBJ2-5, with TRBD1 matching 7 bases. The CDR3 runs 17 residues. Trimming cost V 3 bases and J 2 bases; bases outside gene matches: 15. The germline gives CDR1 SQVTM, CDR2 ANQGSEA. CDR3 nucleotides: TGCAGCGTTGAGGGTCTGGGACAGACATCCCCACAAGAGACCCAGTACTTC. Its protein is CSVEGLGQTSPQETQYF.

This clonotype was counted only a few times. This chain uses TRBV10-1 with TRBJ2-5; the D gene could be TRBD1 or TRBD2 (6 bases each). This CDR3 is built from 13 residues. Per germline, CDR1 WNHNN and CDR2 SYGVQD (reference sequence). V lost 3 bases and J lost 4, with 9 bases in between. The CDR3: CASSEGGRETQYF. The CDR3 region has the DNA TGCGCCAGCAGTGAAGGGGGGCGAGAGACCCAGTACTTC.

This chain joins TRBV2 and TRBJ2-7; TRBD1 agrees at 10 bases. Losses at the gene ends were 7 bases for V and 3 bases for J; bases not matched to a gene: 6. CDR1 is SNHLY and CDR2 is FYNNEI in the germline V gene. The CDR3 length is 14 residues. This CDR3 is CASNPDRGYYEQYF. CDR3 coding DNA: TGTGCCAGCAATCCGGACAGGGGGTACTACGAGCAGTACTTC.

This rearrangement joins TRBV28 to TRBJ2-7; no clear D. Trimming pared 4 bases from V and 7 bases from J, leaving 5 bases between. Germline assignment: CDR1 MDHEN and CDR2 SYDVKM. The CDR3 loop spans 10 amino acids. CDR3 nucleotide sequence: TGTGCCAGCAGTTCGCTAGAGCAGTACTTC. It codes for CASSSLEQYF.

The CDR3 DNA is TGTGCCAGCAGCTTAAACGGATATGGCTACACCTTC. It is translated as CASSLNGYGYTF. The chain joins TRBV7-8 to TRBJ1-2; unclear D gene. CDR1 and CDR2 (germline): SGHVS, FQNEAQ. Trimming shortened V by 2 bases and J by 5 bases, and 6 bases separated the two germline ends. The length of the CDR3 is 12 residues.

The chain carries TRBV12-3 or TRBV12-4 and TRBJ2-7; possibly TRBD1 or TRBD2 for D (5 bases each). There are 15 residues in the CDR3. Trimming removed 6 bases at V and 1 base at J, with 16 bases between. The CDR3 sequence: CASRVNSGHSYEQYF. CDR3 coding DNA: TGTGCCAGCAGAGTAAACTCGGGGCATTCCTACGAGCAGTACTTC.

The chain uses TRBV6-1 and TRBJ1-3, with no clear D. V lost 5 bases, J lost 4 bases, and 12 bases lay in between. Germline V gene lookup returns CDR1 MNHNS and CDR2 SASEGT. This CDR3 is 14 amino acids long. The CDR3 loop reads CASSPLPDGNTIYF. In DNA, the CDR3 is TGTGCCAGCAGTCCTCTCCCCGACGGAAACACCATATATTTT.

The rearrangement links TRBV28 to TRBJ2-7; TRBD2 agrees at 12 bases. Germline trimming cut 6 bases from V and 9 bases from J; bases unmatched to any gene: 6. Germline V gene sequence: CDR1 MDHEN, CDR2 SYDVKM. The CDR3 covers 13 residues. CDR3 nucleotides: TGTGCCAGCAGCCGACTAGCGGGAGAAGGGCAGTACTTC. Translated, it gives CASSRLAGEGQYF.

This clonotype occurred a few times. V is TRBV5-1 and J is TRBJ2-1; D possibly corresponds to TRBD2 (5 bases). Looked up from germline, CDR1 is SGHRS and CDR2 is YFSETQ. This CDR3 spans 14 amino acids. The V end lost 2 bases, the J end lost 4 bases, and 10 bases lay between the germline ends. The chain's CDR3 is CASSFGERYNEQFF. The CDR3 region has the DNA TGCGCCAGCAGCTTCGGGGAGAGGTACAATGAGCAGTTCTTC.

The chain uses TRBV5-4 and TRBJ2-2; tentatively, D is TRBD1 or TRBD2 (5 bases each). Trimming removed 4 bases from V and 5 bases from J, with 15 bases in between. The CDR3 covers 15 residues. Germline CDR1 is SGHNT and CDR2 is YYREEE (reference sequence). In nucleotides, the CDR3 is TGTGCCAGCAGCCAGGACCGGGGACGGACCGGGGAGCTGTTTTTT. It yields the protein CASSQDRGRTGELFF.

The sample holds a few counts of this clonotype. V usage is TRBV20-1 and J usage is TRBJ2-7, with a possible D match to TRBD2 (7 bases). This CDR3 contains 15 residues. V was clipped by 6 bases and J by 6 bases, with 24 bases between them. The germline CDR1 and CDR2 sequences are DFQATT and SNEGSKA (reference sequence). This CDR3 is CSASASGRRGGEQYF. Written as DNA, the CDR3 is TGCAGTGCCTCGGCCTCGGGGCGGAGGGGGGGCGAGCAGTACTTC.

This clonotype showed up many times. CDR3 in DNA: TGTGCCAGCAGCCAAGATATAGGTAGCGGGACCTTCAAGCAGTACTTC. Its translation is CASSQDIGSGTFKQYF. The V gene is TRBV3-1, the J gene TRBJ2-7; 8 bases fit TRBD2. This CDR3 spans 16 amino acids. Germline V gives CDR1 LGHDT, CDR2 YNNKEL (reference sequence). J lost 8 bases, V lost 0 bases, and 12 bases had no gene match.

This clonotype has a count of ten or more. In nucleotides, the CDR3 is TGTGCCAGCAGTTCCGGACAGAGGCTTGGGGACGAGCAGTACTTC. It is translated as CASSSGQRLGDEQYF. The chain is built from TRBV28 and TRBJ2-7; possibly TRBD1 for D (6 bases). The CDR3 totals 15 residues. Germline V gives CDR1 MDHEN, CDR2 SYDVKM. The V end was cut by 4 bases, the J end by 5 bases, with 18 bases between.

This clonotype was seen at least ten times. DNA for the CDR3: TGCGCCAGCAGCTTGGCTACCTCCTACAATGAGCAGTTCTTC. Residues: CASSLATSYNEQFF. V and J are TRBV5-1 and TRBJ2-1; D unresolved. The CDR3 length is 14 residues. The germline gives CDR1 SGHRS, CDR2 YFSETQ. Trimming stripped 0 bases from V and 0 bases from J, with 4 bases between.

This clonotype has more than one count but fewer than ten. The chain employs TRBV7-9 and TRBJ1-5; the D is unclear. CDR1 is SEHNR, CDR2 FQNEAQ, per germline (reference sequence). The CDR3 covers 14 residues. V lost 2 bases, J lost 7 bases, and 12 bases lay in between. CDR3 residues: CASSLSGSRQPQHF. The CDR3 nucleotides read TGTGCCAGCAGCTTAAGCGGCAGTCGGCAGCCCCAGCATTTT.

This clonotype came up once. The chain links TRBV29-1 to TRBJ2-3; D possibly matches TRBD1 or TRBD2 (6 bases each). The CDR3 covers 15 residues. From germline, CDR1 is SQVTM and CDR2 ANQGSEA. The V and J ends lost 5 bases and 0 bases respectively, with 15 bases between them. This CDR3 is CSVRGTLASTDTQYF. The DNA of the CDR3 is TGCAGCGTTAGGGGGACTCTCGCTAGCACAGATACGCAGTATTTT.